This T cell receptor beta chain was identified during a study of T cell responses to AZD1222 COVID-19 vaccine (dated by TCRdb to about 2021). Looking at the study overall: AZD1222 recipients whose second dose came at about 4 weeks and those whose second dose came at about 12 weeks were combined into one group, since spike-specific TCR depth and breadth did not differ between the two schedules. Enrollment into the trials was organized by age into subgroups of 18-55, 56-69 and 70-plus years, and those subgroups contained approximately 150, 30 and 60 TCR-sequenced participants, respectively. TCR sequencing covered about 230 trial participants: 200 to 220 given two doses of AZD1222 and about 26 given two doses of MenACWY control vaccine. Study-level results and caveats: The vaccine-associated CD4 TCRs covered the entire spike protein, and the dominant responses fell in regions 160-218 and 743-854. Conclusions about previously exposed vaccinees are limited because only 6 or 7 AZD1222 recipients were SARS-CoV-2 seropositive at baseline. Participants were mostly white British and included more females than males, and it was suggested by the authors that clonal diversity may have been underestimated. Reportedly, close to half of the unique spike-specific TCRs recognized epitopes lying outside the regions that are mutated in the B.1.351 and B.1.1.7 variants. In the small 56-69-year group, the increase in depth fell short of significance, most likely because of low power. After two AZD1222 doses, both the breadth and the depth of spike-specific TCRs were significantly higher than at day 0 and than in MenACWY recipients. Because no samples from the day 14 peak response were available, repertoires could be characterized only after the peak T cell response.

The CDR3 runs 15 residues from the cysteine to the phenylalanine. Only the CDR3 portion is preserved as DNA: 45 bases, with reading frame beginning at the first base. In the germline V gene, CDR1 corresponds to ENHRY and CDR2 to SYGVKD. Compared with germline, V lacks 4 bases and J lacks 2 bases; bases without a gene match: 7. The CDR3 regions of human TCRbeta chains were analyzed by immunosequencing. Under the source paper's analysis protocol: TCRs in the repertoires were compared against a reference library of SARS-CoV-2-specific TCRs that had been generated with the MIRA antigen-specificity platform. Breadth was defined as the fraction of unique TCRs that were SARS-CoV-2-associated. Depth was defined as the fraction of total T cells that were SARS-CoV-2-associated. Using the MIRA data, each spike-specific TCR was mapped to the spike region that the TCR reacts to and placed in a CD4 or CD8 class. Log10-transformed breadth and depth values were compared by one-way ANOVA with Sidak's multiple comparisons tests. Drawn from immuneACCESS, this table holds only the in-frame rearrangements with V and J called that TCRdb kept. Clones are partly lost; checked studies trace under half to an unresolved V gene and leave the rest unexplained. V and J calls and clone size are given by that table; D and trimming were obtained from the DNA. In all, the sample holds around 110,000 clones, and approximately 90% of those were seen once. Around 1.7% of the sample is held by the ten biggest clonotypes.

The time point label for this specimen denotes: baseline before first vaccination. Vaccinee samples came from UK trials COV001 and COV002, including a single-blind randomized controlled phase 2/3 trial of AZD1222 (ChAdOx1 nCoV-19) in healthy adults. For TCRbeta chain sequencing, PBMC samples from trial participants were taken at day 0 and at day 28 after the second dose. About this clone itself: This clone's antigen is unknown. The input lacks base qualities; no much larger clone sits a single base away.

The sequenced sample was peripheral blood, obtained on day 0 of AZD1222 vaccination. The chain is encoded by TRBV10-3 joined to TRBJ1-1; TRBD1 matches 7 bases in the middle. The clonotype was recovered from an adult in good health. The CDR3 region has the sequence CAISVGPGGNTEAFF. In nucleotide form, the sequence is TGTGCCATCAGTGTCGGGCCAGGGGGAAACACTGAAGCTTTCTTT.